The 2 T cell receptor beta chains below come from one sample, sequenced in a study of T cell responses to AZD1222 COVID-19 vaccine. The method was immunoSEQ multiplex PCR; TCRdb's version includes in-frame clones alone and lacks a portion of them. Of 140,000 or so clones listed, approximately 92% are singletons. Specimen: peripheral blood, collected on day 0 of AZD1222 vaccination. The receptors derive from an adult in good health.

This rearrangement joins TRBV9 to TRBJ2-2, with a tentative D call TRBD2 (5 bases). The germline CDR1 and CDR2 sequences are SGDLS and YYNGEE. Trimming shortened V by 4 bases and J by 2 bases, and 18 bases separated the two germline ends. The CDR3 is 17 amino acids. CDR3 coding DNA: TGTGCCAGCAGCCCCTTCCCCCCGGGAACAAACACCGGGGAGCTGTTTTTT. Translation: CASSPFPPGTNTGELFF.

The chain has TRBV6-6 and TRBJ1-1; no definite D call. This CDR3 comprises 14 residues. CDR1 MNHNY and CDR2 SVGAGI come from the germline V gene (reference sequence). V lost 5 bases, J lost 8 bases, and 18 bases lay in between. DNA for the CDR3: TGTGCCAGCAGTCTAACGGCATATCCTCGCGAAGCTTTCTTT. Translating it yields CASSLTAYPREAFF.